The 14 T cell receptor beta chains below were found in one sample sequenced in a study of T cell repertoires in cytomegalovirus infection. TCRdb reanalysed the reads using MiXCR and keeps one entry per CDR3 protein. The top ten clones hold approximately 8.2% of a sample with around 630,000 distinct CDR3 sequences, approximately 25% of them seen once. Sequencing was performed on CD8+ T cells from PBMCs. These receptors all stem from a human donor in good health (CMV status not recorded). Some clones in this sample may be carry-over from other donors' samples.

About this clonotype itself: A read error is possible here, since a much larger clone lies one base away. The genes are TRBV7-9 and TRBJ2-7; D is possibly TRBD2 (6 bases). V was trimmed by 5 bases and J by 0 bases, leaving 14 bases between them. The CDR3 extends over 15 amino acids. Germline V gene sequence: CDR1 SEHNR, CDR2 FQNEAQ (reference sequence). The CDR3 protein is CASSPAGHSSYEQYF. The CDR3 DNA reads as TGTGCCAGCAGCCCCGCGGGGCACTCCTCCTACGAGCAGTACTTC.

This clonotype appeared a few times. This chain joins TRBV28 and TRBJ1-5; maybe TRBD1 (5 bases). From germline, CDR1 is MDHEN and CDR2 SYDVKM. This CDR3 spans 12 amino acids. Trimming stripped 2 bases from V and 11 bases from J, with 10 bases between. The CDR3 DNA reads as TGTGCCAGCAGTTTAGACAGATTGACCCAGCATTTT. This codes for CASSLDRLTQHF.

This clonotype was counted only a few times. The chain couples TRBV6-2 or TRBV6-3 to TRBJ2-1, with a possible D match to TRBD2 (5 bases). This CDR3 contains 15 residues. V lost 6 bases and J lost 2, with 14 bases in between. Germline CDR1 reads MNHEY; CDR2 reads SVGEGT. CDR3 loop: CASSPQRVPYNEQFF. The DNA for the CDR3 is TGTGCCAGCAGCCCCCAGAGGGTACCCTACAATGAGCAGTTCTTC.

This clonotype showed up many times. The gene calls are TRBV7-6 and TRBJ2-4; TRBD2 agrees at 7 bases. The CDR3 is 16 amino acids. Germline assignment: CDR1 SGHVS and CDR2 FNYEAQ. Germline trimming cut 5 bases from V and 0 bases from J; bases unmatched to any gene: 7. As DNA, the CDR3 is TGTGCCAGCAGCCGGGGGGTAGAGCCAGCCAAAAACATTCAGTACTTC. Amino acids: CASSRGVEPAKNIQYF. Full variable domain (outside the CDR3, taken from reference TRBV7-6 and TRBJ2-4): GAGVSQSPRYKVTKRGQDVALRCDPISGHVSLYWYRQALGQGPEFLTYFNYEAQQDKSGLPNDRFSAERPEGSISTLTIQRTEQRDSAMYRCASSRGVEPAKNIQYFGAGTRLSVL.

This clonotype has only a few counts. The gene calls are TRBV3-1 and TRBJ2-4, with D perhaps being TRBD1 or TRBD2 (5 bases each). This CDR3 is 15 amino acids long. The germline V gene encodes CDR1 LGHDT and CDR2 YNNKEL (reference sequence). V dropped 0 bases and J dropped 9 bases, with 15 bases sitting between them. CDR3 protein: CASSQERREKGIQYF. CDR3 nucleotide sequence: TGTGCCAGCAGCCAAGAACGCAGGGAGAAGGGCATTCAGTACTTC.

This clonotype came up many times. The rearrangement joins TRBV7-9 to TRBJ2-1, with D possibly TRBD2 on 5 matching bases. CDR3 size: 12 residues. Germline-derived CDR1 and CDR2 are SEHNR and FQNEAQ (reference sequence). The ends were cut back, 7 bases at V and 10 bases at J, with 14 bases in the middle. The CDR3 sequence: CASTFGDGEQFF. The CDR3 DNA follows: TGTGCCAGCACCTTCGGGGATGGGGAGCAGTTCTTC. Together with reference TRBV7-9 and TRBJ2-1, the CDR3 gives the full variable domain: DTGVSQNPRHKITKRGQNVTFRCDPISEHNRLYWYRQTLGQGPEFLTYFQNEAQLEKSRLLSDRFSAERPKGSFSTLEIQRTEQGDSAMYLCASTFGDGEQFFGPGTRLTVL.

As to this clonotype: At one end the junction does not follow the germline gene, possibly because of a read error. The chain employs TRBV4-1 and TRBJ2-3; TRBD2 is a possible D gene (5 bases). This CDR3 is 15 amino acids long. Germline lookup yields CDR1 MGHRA and CDR2 YSYEKL. The DNA for the CDR3 is TGTGCCAGCAGCCTCCCGGGAACCTGGGAGGATACGCAGTATTTT. This sequence encodes CASSLPGTWEDTQYF.

The V and J genes are TRBV2 and TRBJ2-1, with 7 bases fitting TRBD2. Trimming cost V 6 bases and J 2 bases; bases outside gene matches: 13. Per the germline V gene, CDR1 is SNHLY and CDR2 is FYNNEI. CDR3 length equals 17 residues. For the CDR3, the DNA is TGTGCCAGCAGCTTGGTTCCACTAGCGAGGGCCTACAATGAGCAGTTCTTC. Protein sequence: CASSLVPLARAYNEQFF.

This clonotype has at least ten counts. CDR3 protein: CASIQGTGANQPQHF. The DNA for the CDR3 is TGTGCCAGCATCCAGGGGACAGGGGCCAATCAGCCCCAGCATTTT. The rearrangement uses TRBV12-3 or TRBV12-4 and TRBJ1-5; TRBD1 matches 10 bases. This CDR3 has 15 amino acids. The ends lost 7 bases at V and 3 bases at J; junction bases unmatched: 6.

The chain recombines TRBV2 with TRBJ2-7, with unresolved D. V was pared by 4 bases and J by 4 bases, with 5 bases between. From germline, CDR1 is SNHLY and CDR2 FYNNEI. This CDR3 spans 11 amino acids. This CDR3 is CASSGLYEQYV. The CDR3 bases are TGTGCCAGCAGTGGCCTATACGAGCAGTACGTC.

This clonotype has a count of ten or more. The CDR3 loop reads CASALGGITGELFF. DNA of the CDR3: TGTGCCAGCGCCTTAGGGGGGATCACCGGGGAGCTGTTTTTT. The chain links TRBV28 to TRBJ2-2; D tentatively reads TRBD1 or TRBD2 (6 bases each). The V end was cut by 8 bases, the J end by 4 bases, with 14 bases between. The CDR3 length is 14 residues. The germline V gene has CDR1 MDHEN and CDR2 SYDVKM.

V gene TRBV28 combines with J gene TRBJ2-7; possibly TRBD1 for D (6 bases). CDR3 size: 14 residues. Per germline, CDR1 MDHEN and CDR2 SYDVKM. V shed 5 bases and J shed 1 base, with 12 bases lying between them. The CDR3 region is CASSAGQPSYEQYF. The DNA for the CDR3 is TGTGCCAGCAGTGCCGGACAGCCTTCCTACGAGCAGTACTTC.

This clonotype showed up many times. In DNA form, the CDR3 reads TGTGCCAGCAGCTTATACTCCTTCGATGAGCAGTTCTTC. The encoded protein is CASSLYSFDEQFF. The chain uses TRBV7-2 and TRBJ2-1, with D hard to call. V lost 2 bases to trimming and J lost 8 bases, with 10 bases between them. The CDR3 consists of 13 residues. Germline values: CDR1 SGHTA, CDR2 FQGNSA.

J is TRBJ2-7 and V is TRBV6-2 or TRBV6-3; 7 positions agree with TRBD2. The CDR3 has 16 amino acids. Unmatched junction bases numbered 14, after V lost 6 bases and J lost 3 bases. Germline CDR1 MNHEY, CDR2 SVGEGT. The CDR3 reads CASSPVGWEGNYEQYV. CDR3 coding DNA: TGTGCCAGCAGCCCCGTTGGGTGGGAGGGGAACTACGAGCAGTACGTC.